The TCR beta chain described here comes from a study of cytomegalovirus exposure and HLA in healthy donors. Use of 60 Vbeta and 13 Jbeta primers characterized the PCR. Measured with immunoSEQ multiplex PCR; TCRdb has only the in-frame clones, and not every one. The data contain tens of thousands of clones, around 83% of them seen just once; the ten biggest clones take up about 1.5%. Comment on this clone: Its antigen is not identified.

Whole-study results and caveats: It was approximately 150 TCR beta chains that were listed as cytomegalovirus-associated. A few CMV-associated chains proved CMV antigen-specific in vitro. Reportedly, cytomegalovirus status was diagnosed with high sensitivity and specificity. For TCR beta chains, V- and J-gene trimming was later linked to a missense DCLRE1C variant.

Germline CDR1 reads SGHVS; CDR2 reads FQNEAQ. The CDR3 is 14 amino acids. The V end was cut by 6 bases, the J end by 3 bases, with 12 bases between. This clonotype was obtained from a human donor in good health. V and J are TRBV7-8 and TRBJ1-3; perhaps TRBD1 as D (6 bases). Material for sequencing was PBMCs. CDR3 sequence (DNA): TGTGCCAGCAGTAATAACAGGGTTGGAAACACCATATATTTT. Amino acids: CASSNNRVGNTIYF.